This T cell receptor (beta chain) emerged from a study of beta chain features in type 1 diabetes. The study reverse transcribed the entire isolated RNA, so it sequenced expressed TCRB transcripts. Method: immunoSEQ multiplex PCR; TCRdb's copy keeps in-frame clones and lacks some. Of hundreds of thousands of clones listed, 12% to 15% are singletons. Trimming left V 5 bases short and J 9 bases short, with 23 bases between. This CDR3 spans 15 amino acids. Germline values: CDR1 KGHSH, CDR2 LQKENI. Study results and limitations: Researchers could not determine here whether HLA type influences TCRB rearrangement.

This clone was detected only a few times. The antigen is undetermined. The V call is TRBV18, the J call TRBJ2-7; D possibly uses TRBD1 or TRBD2 (5 bases each). The source of this sequence is a man in his thirties or forties in good health. Input material: central memory CD4+ T cells from blood. The CDR3 region has the DNA TGTGCCAGCTCAGCCAGCGGAAAACAGGATCTCGGGCAGTACTTC. The encoded protein is CASSASGKQDLGQYF.